One T cell receptor beta chain is described in this entry. These data belong to a study of cytomegalovirus exposure and HLA in healthy donors. A multiplex PCR was run with 60 Vbeta primers and 13 Jbeta primers. Some clones are missing from TCRdb's copy, which holds only in-frame ones; the method was immunoSEQ multiplex PCR. Here the sample spans approximately 100,000 clones, about 75% being singletons. This CDR3 has 13 amino acids. Germline V lookup: CDR1 MNHEY, CDR2 SMNVEV (reference sequence). Deletions cut 11 bases from V and 4 bases from J, with 15 bases between. This clonotype was obtained from a man over 45 in good health and CMV-seronegative. The gene calls are TRBV27 and TRBJ2-1; D perhaps matches TRBD1 (5 bases). The sample taken for sequencing was PBMCs. The CDR3 loop is CALVGLVYNEQFF. In DNA form, the CDR3 reads TGTGCCCTGGTGGGGCTAGTTTACAATGAGCAGTTCTTC.